This record concerns one T cell receptor beta chain sequence. The data are from a study of blood T cell repertoires in COVID-19. At the level of the study: Some COVID-19 samples were acute and others convalescent; all came from the United States, Italy and Spain.

The CDR3 runs 15 residues. From germline, CDR1 is WNHNN and CDR2 SYGVQD (reference sequence). Losses at the gene ends were 5 bases for V and 6 bases for J; bases not matched to a gene: 6. Sequenced by immunoSEQ multiplex PCR; TCRdb stores in-frame clones only, minus some. Of 400,000 to 500,000 clones in the sample, 86% were seen once. The sequencing input was peripheral blood. V usage is TRBV10-1 and J usage is TRBJ2-5, with 13 bases matching TRBD2. This sequence was found in a woman between 25 and 40 years old with active or convalescent COVID-19. The CDR3 DNA reads TGCGCCAGCAGTATACTAGCGGGAGGGCTGCAGACCCAGTACTTC. Its translation is CASSILAGGLQTQYF.